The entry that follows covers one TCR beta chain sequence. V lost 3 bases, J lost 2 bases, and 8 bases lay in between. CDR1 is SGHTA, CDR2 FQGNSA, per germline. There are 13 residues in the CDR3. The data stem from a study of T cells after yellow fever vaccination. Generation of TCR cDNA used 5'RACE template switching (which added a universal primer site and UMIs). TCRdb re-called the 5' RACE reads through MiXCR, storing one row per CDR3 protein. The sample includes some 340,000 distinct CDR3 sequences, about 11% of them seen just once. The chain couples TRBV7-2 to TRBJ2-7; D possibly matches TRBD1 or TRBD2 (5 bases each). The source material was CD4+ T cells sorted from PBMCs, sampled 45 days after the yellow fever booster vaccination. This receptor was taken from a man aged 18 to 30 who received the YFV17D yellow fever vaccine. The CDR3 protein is CASSLRDPYEQYV. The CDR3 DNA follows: TGTGCCAGCAGCTTGAGGGACCCCTACGAGCAGTACGTC.